The entry below describes one T cell receptor beta chain. Its antigen is not identified. The data belong to a study of OX40 agonist ivuxolimab in advanced cancers. About the research overall: Antecedent anti-PD-1, anti-PD-L1 or anti-CTLA-4 therapy was permissible, with roughly 36% having received some.

Clones were sequenced by immunoSEQ multiplex PCR, and TCRdb holds only the in-frame ones, with some missing. The sample carries some 77,000 clones, approximately 85% recorded once. Looked up from germline, CDR1 is MDHEN and CDR2 is SYDVKM. Trimming stripped 7 bases from V and 0 bases from J, with 13 bases between. The CDR3 has 15 amino acids. Study-level points and caveats: Nonresponders, in some cases, also had low normalized T-cell clonal expansion. The study found among the lowest clonal expansion in partial responders at 0.1-3.0 mg/kg.

This TCR was sampled from an adult with an advanced solid tumor such as melanoma, head and neck, liver or kidney cancer. Source: CD4+ or CD8+ T cells sorted from blood, taken in a trial of the OX40 agonist ivuxolimab. V and J are TRBV28 and TRBJ1-5; possibly TRBD1 for D (6 bases). In DNA, the CDR3 is TGTGCCAGCACATCGAACAGGGTTAGCAATCAGCCCCAGCATTTT. This gives the protein CASTSNRVSNQPQHF.